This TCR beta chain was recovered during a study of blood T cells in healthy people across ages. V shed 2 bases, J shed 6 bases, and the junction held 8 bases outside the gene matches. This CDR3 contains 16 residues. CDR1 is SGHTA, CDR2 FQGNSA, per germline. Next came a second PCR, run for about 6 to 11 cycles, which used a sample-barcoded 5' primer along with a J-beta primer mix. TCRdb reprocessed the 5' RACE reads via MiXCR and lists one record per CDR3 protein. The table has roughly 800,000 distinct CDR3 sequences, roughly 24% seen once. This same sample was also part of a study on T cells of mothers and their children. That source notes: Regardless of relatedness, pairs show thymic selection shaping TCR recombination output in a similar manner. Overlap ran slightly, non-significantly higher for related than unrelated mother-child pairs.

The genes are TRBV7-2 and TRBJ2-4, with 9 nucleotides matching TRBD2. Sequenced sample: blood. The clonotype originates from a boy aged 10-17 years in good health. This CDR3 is CASSLSVAGVGNIQYF. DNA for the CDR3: TGTGCCAGCAGCTTATCGGTAGCGGGGGTGGGAAACATTCAGTACTTC.